This record concerns one TCR beta chain sequence. This sample stems from a study of blood T cell repertoires in COVID-19. Study summary: The United States, Italy and Spain were the sources of the acute and convalescent COVID-19 samples.

The V gene's germline CDR1 is MDHEN and CDR2 SYDVKM. The CDR3 totals 16 residues. Trimming removed 6 bases from V and 6 bases from J; junction bases left unmatched: 10. In the original analysis: Amplification of reference gene primers provided the estimated nucleated cell counts. Assay: immunoSEQ multiplex PCR; the TCRdb copy retains only in-frame clones and omits some. V and J calls and clone size are as listed in that table; D and trimming were resolved from the DNA. This table holds about 110,000 clones, less than 90% found once. Source material: peripheral blood. The TCR originated in a woman in her fifties or sixties with acute or convalescent COVID-19. The chain couples TRBV28 to TRBJ1-6; 8 bases are a match to TRBD1. The CDR3 reads CASSLVWTGLNSPLHF. The CDR3 DNA reads as TGTGCCAGCAGCTTGGTTTGGACAGGGCTTAATTCACCCCTCCACTTT. Filled out from reference TRBV28 and TRBJ1-6, the complete variable domain reads DVKVTQSSRYLVKRTGEKVFLECVQDMDHENMFWYRQDPGLGLRLIYFSYDVKMKEKGDIPEGYSVSREKKERFSLILESASTNQTSMYLCASSLVWTGLNSPLHFGNGTRLTVT.